This TCR beta chain was obtained from a study of control samples from healthy donors and cancer patients. The CDR3 totals 13 residues. V shed 7 bases and J shed 3 bases, with 13 bases lying between them. Germline values: CDR1 MDHEN, CDR2 SYDVKM. TCRdb's copy holds only in-frame clones and misses some; the assay was immunoSEQ multiplex PCR. The sample yields 35,000 to 50,000 clones, about 90% seen once. This sequence was found in a woman aged 55-70 years with lung cancer. Material for sequencing was PBMCs. The chain combines TRBV28 with TRBJ2-7; possible D gene TRBD2, 7 bases. Here the CDR3 DNA reads TGTGCCAGCAAAGCAGGGGAGGGCTACGAGCAGTACTTC. As protein: CASKAGEGYEQYF.